This TCR beta chain was identified during a study of blood T cell repertoires in COVID-19. About the study: The United States, Italy and Spain provided the acute and convalescent COVID-19 samples. Sample material is recorded as cDNA or gDNA derived from T cells, B-cell-depleted T cells, or PBMCs.

The CDR3 has 16 residues. J was trimmed by 7 bases and V by 8 bases; bases with no gene match: 16. The germline V gene has CDR1 MGHDK and CDR2 SYGVNS. As processed by the authors: Estimation of nucleated cell counts was performed using reference gene primer amplification. Repertoires were generated with immunoSEQ multiplex PCR, while TCRdb's copy carries only in-frame clones and drops some. V, J and clone size derive from that table, while D and trimming were established from the DNA sequence. The repertoire holds around 700,000 clones, with 85% to 90% as singletons. The specimen was peripheral blood. The TCR was taken from a woman aged 18-29 years with acute or convalescent COVID-19. J is TRBJ1-2 and V is TRBV25-1, with 10 bases identical to TRBD1. The CDR3 is CASAKWTGGISGGYTF. The CDR3 nucleotides are TGTGCCAGCGCCAAGTGGACAGGGGGTATATCCGGTGGCTACACCTTC.